The present TCR beta chain was sequenced within a study of regulatory T cells in long-lasting Graves disease. Germline-derived CDR1 and CDR2 are SGHKS and YYEKEE (reference sequence). V gave up 0 bases and J gave up 2 bases; unmatched junction bases: 8. The CDR3 spans 18 residues. Described time point: newly diagnosed GD, antithyroid drugs for less than 3 months. Scientists built the TCR library using RNA that was extracted from PBMCs. This clonotype has more than one count but fewer than ten. HTBI primers from iRepertoire and Arm-PCR of CDR3 regions yielded the TCR beta libraries. Each CDR3 protein gets one entry after TCRdb re-called the multiplex PCR reads with MiXCR. The table lists about 560,000 distinct CDR3 sequences, about 16% of them singletons, with approximately 12% in the top ten. These data are also associated with another study on T cells in Graves' hyperthyroidism and ophthalmopathy. From that paper: Aged 18 to 65, the patients had hyperthyroidism that was newly diagnosed and had lasted under 2 months. With the HTBI primer set, the TCR CDR3 went through a first round of RT-PCR.

This receptor was obtained from a man aged 18 to 29 with Graves disease. The rearrangement joins TRBV5-5 to TRBJ2-7, with 13 bases fitting TRBD2. Source: peripheral blood mononuclear cells (PBMCs), taken at new diagnosis, from a patient treated with antithyroid drugs. CDR3 residues: CASSLAVTSGRQTYEQYF. The DNA for the CDR3 is TGTGCCAGCAGCTTGGCCGTGACTAGCGGGAGGCAAACCTACGAGCAGTACTTC.